A few counts support the clone carrying this T cell receptor (beta chain). The antigen remains undetermined. This specimen belongs to a study of identical twins. Points from the study as a whole: Invariant MAIT and iNKT cells could partly confound zero-insertion analyses.

The CDR3 runs to 16 residues. Germline CDR1 reads DFQATT; CDR2 reads SNEGSKA (reference sequence). V lost 3 bases to trimming and J lost 6 bases; unmatched junction nucleotides: 9. From the 5' RACE reads, TCRdb called clonotypes with MiXCR, one entry per CDR3 protein. Of roughly 1,500,000 distinct CDR3 sequences listed, around 33% are singletons. Sequencing input: cord blood. V gene TRBV20-1 combines with J gene TRBJ2-2, with 11 positions matching TRBD2. The source is a newborn girl in good health. The CDR3 sequence: CSARVTSGRAPGELFF. In DNA, the CDR3 is TGCAGTGCTAGGGTTACTAGCGGGAGAGCCCCCGGGGAGCTGTTTTTT.